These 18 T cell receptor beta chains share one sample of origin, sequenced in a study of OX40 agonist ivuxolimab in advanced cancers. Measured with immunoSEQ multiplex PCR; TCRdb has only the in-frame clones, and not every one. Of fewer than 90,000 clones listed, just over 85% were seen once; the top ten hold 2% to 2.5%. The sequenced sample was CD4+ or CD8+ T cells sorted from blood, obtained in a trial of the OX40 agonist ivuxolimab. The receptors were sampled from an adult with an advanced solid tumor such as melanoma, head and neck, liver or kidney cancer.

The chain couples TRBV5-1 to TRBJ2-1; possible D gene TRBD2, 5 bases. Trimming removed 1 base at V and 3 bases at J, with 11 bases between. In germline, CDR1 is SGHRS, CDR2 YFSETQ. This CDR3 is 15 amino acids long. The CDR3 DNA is TGCGCCAGCAGCTTGACAGAGGGCCACTACAATGAGCAGTTCTTC. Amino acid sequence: CASSLTEGHYNEQFF.

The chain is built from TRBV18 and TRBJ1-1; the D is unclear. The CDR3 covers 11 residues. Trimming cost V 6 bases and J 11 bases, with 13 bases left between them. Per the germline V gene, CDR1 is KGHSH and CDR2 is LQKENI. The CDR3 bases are TGTGCCAGCTCCCGCTCAGAAGACGCTTTCTTT. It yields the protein CASSRSEDAFF.

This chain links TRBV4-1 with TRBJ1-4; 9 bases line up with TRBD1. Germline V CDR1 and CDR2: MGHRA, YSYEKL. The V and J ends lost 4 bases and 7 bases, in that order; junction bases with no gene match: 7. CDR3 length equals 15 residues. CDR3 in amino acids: CASSLAQGASEKLFF. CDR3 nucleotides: TGCGCCAGCAGCCTTGCACAGGGGGCGAGTGAAAAACTGTTTTTT.

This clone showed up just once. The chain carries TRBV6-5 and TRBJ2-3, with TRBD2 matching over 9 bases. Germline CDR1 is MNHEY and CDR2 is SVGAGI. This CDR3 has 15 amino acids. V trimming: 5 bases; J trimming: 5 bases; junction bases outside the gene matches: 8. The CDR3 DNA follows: TGTGCCAGCAGTCCCCGTGGAGCGGGAGGAGATACGCAGTATTTT. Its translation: CASSPRGAGGDTQYF.

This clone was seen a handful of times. CDR3 protein: CASSPEGEEQFF. The DNA for the CDR3 is TGCGCCAGCAGCCCGGAGGGGGAGGAGCAGTTCTTC. V is TRBV5-1 and J is TRBJ2-1, with D perhaps matching TRBD1 or TRBD2 (6 bases each). Germline CDR1 is SGHRS and CDR2 is YFSETQ. The CDR3 consists of 12 residues. Trimming shortened V by 4 bases and J by 10 bases, and 12 bases separated the two germline ends.

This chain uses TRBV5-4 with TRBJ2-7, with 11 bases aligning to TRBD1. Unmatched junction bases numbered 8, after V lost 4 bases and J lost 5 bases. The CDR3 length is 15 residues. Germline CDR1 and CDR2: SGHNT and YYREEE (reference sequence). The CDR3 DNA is TGTGCCAGCAGCGGGGGACAGGGGGTTCAAAACGAGCAGTACTTC. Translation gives CASSGGQGVQNEQYF.

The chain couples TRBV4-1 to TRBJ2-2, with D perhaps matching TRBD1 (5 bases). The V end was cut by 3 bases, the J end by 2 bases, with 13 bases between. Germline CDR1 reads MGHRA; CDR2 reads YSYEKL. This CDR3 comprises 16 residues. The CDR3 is CASSQARTPNTGELFF. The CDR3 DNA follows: TGCGCCAGCAGCCAGGCTAGGACACCAAACACCGGGGAGCTGTTTTTT.

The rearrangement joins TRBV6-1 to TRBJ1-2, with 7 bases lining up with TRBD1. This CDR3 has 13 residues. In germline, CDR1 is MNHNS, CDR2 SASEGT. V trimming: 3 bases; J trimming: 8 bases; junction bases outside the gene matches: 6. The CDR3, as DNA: TGTGCCAGCAGTGAGACAGGGAGGATCGGCTACACCTTC. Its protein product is CASSETGRIGYTF.

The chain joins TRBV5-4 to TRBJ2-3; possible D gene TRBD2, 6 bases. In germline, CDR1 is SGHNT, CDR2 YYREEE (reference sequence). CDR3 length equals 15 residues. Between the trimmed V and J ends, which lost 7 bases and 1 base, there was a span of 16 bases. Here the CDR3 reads CASAPRGGGTDTQYF. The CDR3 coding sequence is TGTGCCAGCGCTCCGCGTGGAGGGGGCACAGATACGCAGTATTTT. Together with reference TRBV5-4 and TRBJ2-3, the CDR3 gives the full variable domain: ETGVTQSPTHLIKTRGQQVTLRCSSQSGHNTVSWYQQALGQGPQFIFQYYREEENGRGNFPPRFSGLQFPNYSSELNVNALELDDSALYLCASAPRGGGTDTQYFGPGTRLTVL.

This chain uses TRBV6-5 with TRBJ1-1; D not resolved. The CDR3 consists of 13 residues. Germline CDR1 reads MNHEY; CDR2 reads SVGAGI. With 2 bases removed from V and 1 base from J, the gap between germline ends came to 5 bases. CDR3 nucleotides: TGTGCCAGCAGTTACGAGGGGAACACTGAAGCTTTCTTT. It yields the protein CASSYEGNTEAFF.

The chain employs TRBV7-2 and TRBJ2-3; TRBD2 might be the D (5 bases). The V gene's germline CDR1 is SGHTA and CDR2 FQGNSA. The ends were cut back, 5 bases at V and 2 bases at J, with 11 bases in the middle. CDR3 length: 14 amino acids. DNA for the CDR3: TGTGCCAGCAGCGCACCCGGGGACACAGATACGCAGTATTTT. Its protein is CASSAPGDTDTQYF.

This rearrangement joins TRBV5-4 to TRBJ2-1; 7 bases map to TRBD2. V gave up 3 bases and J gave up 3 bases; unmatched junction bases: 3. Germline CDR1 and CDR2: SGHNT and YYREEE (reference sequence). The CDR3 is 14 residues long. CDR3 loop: CASSSSSGYNEQFF. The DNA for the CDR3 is TGTGCCAGCAGCTCCTCTAGCGGCTACAATGAGCAGTTCTTC. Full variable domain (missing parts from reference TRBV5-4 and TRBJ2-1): ETGVTQSPTHLIKTRGQQVTLRCSSQSGHNTVSWYQQALGQGPQFIFQYYREEENGRGNFPPRFSGLQFPNYSSELNVNALELDDSALYLCASSSSSGYNEQFFGPGTRLTVL.

The CDR3 reads CASSLSGGPPMDTGELFF. CDR3 DNA: TGTGCCAGCAGCCTCTCTGGTGGGCCGCCGATGGACACCGGGGAGCTGTTTTTT. The rearrangement links TRBV7-3 to TRBJ2-2; no clear D. The CDR3 loop spans 18 amino acids. Germline assignment: CDR1 SGHTA and CDR2 FQGTGA. Trimming pared 5 bases from V and 3 bases from J, leaving 22 bases between.

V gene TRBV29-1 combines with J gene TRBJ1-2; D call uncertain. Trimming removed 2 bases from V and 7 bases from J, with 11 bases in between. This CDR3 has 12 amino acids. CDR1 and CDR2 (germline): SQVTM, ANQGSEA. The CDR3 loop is CSVELGSGGYTF. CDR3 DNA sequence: TGCAGCGTTGAACTGGGGTCCGGTGGCTACACCTTC.

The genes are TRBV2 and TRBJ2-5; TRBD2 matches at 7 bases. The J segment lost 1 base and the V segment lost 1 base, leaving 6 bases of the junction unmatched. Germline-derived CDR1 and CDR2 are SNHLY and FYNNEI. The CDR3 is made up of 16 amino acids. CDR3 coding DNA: TGTGCCAGCAGTGAAGGAAAGACTAGCTCCCAAGAGACCCAGTACTTC. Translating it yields CASSEGKTSSQETQYF.

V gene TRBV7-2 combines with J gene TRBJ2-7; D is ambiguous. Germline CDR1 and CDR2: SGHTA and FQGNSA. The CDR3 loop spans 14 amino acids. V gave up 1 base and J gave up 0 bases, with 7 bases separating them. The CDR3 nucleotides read TGTGCCAGCAGCTTAGATCCCGGCTCCTACGAGCAGTACTTC. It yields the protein CASSLDPGSYEQYF.

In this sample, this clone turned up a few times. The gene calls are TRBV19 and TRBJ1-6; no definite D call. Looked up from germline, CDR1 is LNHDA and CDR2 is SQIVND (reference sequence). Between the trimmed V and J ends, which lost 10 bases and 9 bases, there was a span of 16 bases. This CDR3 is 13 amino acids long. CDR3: CATGAGLVSPLHF. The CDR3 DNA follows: TGTGCCACAGGAGCGGGTCTTGTTTCACCCCTCCACTTT. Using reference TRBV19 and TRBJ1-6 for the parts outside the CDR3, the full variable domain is DGGITQSPKYLFRKEGQNVTLSCEQNLNHDAMYWYRQDPGQGLRLIYYSQIVNDFQKGDIAEGYSVSREKKESFPLTVTSAQKNPTAFYLCATGAGLVSPLHFGNGTRLTVT.

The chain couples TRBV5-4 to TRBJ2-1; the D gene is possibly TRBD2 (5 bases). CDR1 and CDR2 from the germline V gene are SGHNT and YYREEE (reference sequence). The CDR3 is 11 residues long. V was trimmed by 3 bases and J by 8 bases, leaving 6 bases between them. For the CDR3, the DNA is TGTGCCAGCAGCTCCGGGGATGAGCAGTTCTTC. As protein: CASSSGDEQFF.